The clone carrying this TCR beta chain has ten or more counts. These data belong to a study of prognosis after radiotherapy for stage I lung cancer. Study-wide background: Patients with stage I non-small cell lung cancer joined the study from early 2018 through early 2019.

Two-round multiplex PCR on genomic DNA was the method by which TCR beta CDR3 was amplified. Gene-specific TRBV and TRBJ primers were used in PCR round one. TCRdb fed the multiplex PCR reads into MiXCR, producing one record per CDR3 protein. The sample yields 26,000 or so distinct CDR3 sequences, around 30% seen once. V lost 2 bases and J lost 3; bases outside the gene matches: 9. CDR3 size: 17 residues. Germline V gives CDR1 SGHRS, CDR2 YFSETQ. The material was PBMCs, obtained before or after stereotactic body radiation therapy (not recorded which). This sequence joins TRBV5-1 and TRBJ2-2; 8 bases are a match to TRBD1. The source is a donor over 45 with non-small cell lung cancer. The CDR3 coding sequence is TGCGCCAGCAGCTTTCAGGGGGCGTACGGCTACACCGGGGAGCTGTTTTTT. Residues: CASSFQGAYGYTGELFF.